These 30 T cell receptor beta chains were sequenced from one sample in a study of cytomegalovirus exposure and HLA in healthy donors. The PCR made use of 60 Vbeta and 13 Jbeta primers. The assay was immunoSEQ multiplex PCR, and TCRdb's table has in-frame clones only and misses some. Found here are under 250,000 clones, around 77% of them singletons; the top ten hold 2.9%. The sample comprised PBMCs. Every receptor here comes from a woman aged 25 to 39 in good health and CMV-seronegative.

The chain carries TRBV30 and TRBJ1-4; D not certain. Germline-derived CDR1 and CDR2 are GTSNPN and SVGIG (reference sequence). V lost 0 bases to trimming and J lost 4 bases, with 6 bases between them. The CDR3 has 13 residues. The DNA for the CDR3 is TGTGCCTGGAGTGTGGGCCTTAATGAAAAACTGTTTTTT. The encoded protein is CAWSVGLNEKLFF.

The chain couples TRBV6-5 to TRBJ2-2, with 9 nucleotides matching TRBD1. Per germline, CDR1 MNHEY and CDR2 SVGAGI. The CDR3 contains 15 residues. With V trimmed by 1 base and J by 7 bases, 4 bases remained unmatched. DNA for the CDR3: TGTGCCAGCAGTTACTACAGGGGGCCGGTCGGGGAGCTGTTTTTT. This encodes CASSYYRGPVGELFF.

V usage is TRBV7-9 and J usage is TRBJ2-7, with 10 positions matching TRBD2. Germline values: CDR1 SEHNR, CDR2 FQNEAQ (reference sequence). Trimming removed 7 bases from V and 5 bases from J; junction bases left unmatched: 8. The CDR3 sequence is 14 residues long. The CDR3 DNA reads TGTGCCAGCACCCTAGCGGGGGAGGGGAACGAGCAGTACTTC. Encoded protein: CASTLAGEGNEQYF.

J is TRBJ2-7 and V is TRBV19; D is perhaps TRBD2 (6 bases). The CDR3 consists of 13 residues. Deletions cut 4 bases from V and 0 bases from J, with 7 bases between. CDR1 LNHDA and CDR2 SQIVND come from the germline V gene (reference sequence). The DNA for the CDR3 is TGTGCCAGTAGTAGGGGGGTCTCCTACGAGCAGTACTTC. Translating it yields CASSRGVSYEQYF.

V and J are TRBV7-8 and TRBJ2-1, with TRBD2 matching over 10 bases. J gave up 7 bases and V 2 bases, and 11 bases lay outside the gene matches. The CDR3 sequence is 17 residues long. Germline-derived CDR1 and CDR2 are SGHVS and FQNEAQ. CDR3 loop: CASSLNSGRAVGNEQFF. Written as DNA, the CDR3 is TGTGCCAGCAGCTTAAACAGCGGGAGGGCCGTTGGAAATGAGCAGTTCTTC.

The genes are TRBV4-1 and TRBJ1-2; D remains ambiguous. Germline assignment: CDR1 MGHRA and CDR2 YSYEKL. V shed 1 base and J shed 1 base, with 13 bases lying between them. The CDR3 runs 16 residues. The CDR3 region has the DNA TGCGCCAGCAGCCAAGTTCCTAGAGGTGATAACTATGGCTACACCTTC. It codes for CASSQVPRGDNYGYTF.

This chain connects TRBV5-6 to TRBJ1-2; weak D call: TRBD1 (5 bases). Per the germline V gene, CDR1 is SGHDT and CDR2 is YYEEEE. This CDR3 contains 16 residues. The V gene lost 1 base and the J gene lost 5 bases, with 18 bases spanning the gap. The CDR3 sequence: CASSLIGQTVRYGYTF. The CDR3 region has the DNA TGTGCCAGCAGCTTGATCGGGCAGACAGTTCGGTATGGCTACACCTTC.

This clone was recorded only once. The CDR3 is CASSNHGTFTGELFF. DNA for the CDR3: TGTGCCAGCAGCAACCACGGGACTTTCACCGGGGAGCTGTTTTTT. The chain carries TRBV5-4 and TRBJ2-2, with D possibly TRBD2 on 6 matching bases. This CDR3 is built from 15 residues. Trimming shortened V by 4 bases and J by 4 bases, and 14 bases separated the two germline ends. Germline V gene lookup returns CDR1 SGHNT and CDR2 YYREEE (reference sequence). The entire variable domain, with the rest obtained from reference TRBV5-4 and TRBJ2-2, is as follows: ETGVTQSPTHLIKTRGQQVTLRCSSQSGHNTVSWYQQALGQGPQFIFQYYREEENGRGNFPPRFSGLQFPNYSSELNVNALELDDSALYLCASSNHGTFTGELFFGEGSRLTVL.

The CDR3 nucleotides are TGTGCCAGCAGCTTTTTCGGGTACGAGCAGTACTTC. This encodes CASSFFGYEQYF. V gene TRBV5-4 combines with J gene TRBJ2-7; no reliable D call. The germline V gene has CDR1 SGHNT and CDR2 YYREEE (reference sequence). The CDR3 is 12 amino acids. V was cut by 2 bases and J by 4 bases, with 7 bases left in between.

J is TRBJ2-1 and V is TRBV4-1; possible D gene TRBD1, 6 bases. CDR3 size: 16 residues. Trimming removed 6 bases from V and 3 bases from J, with 18 bases in between. The germline gives CDR1 MGHRA, CDR2 YSYEKL. The CDR3 DNA sequence: TGCGCCAGCAGTATCGAGGGGACAACTATCTACAATGAGCAGTTCTTC. It translates to CASSIEGTTIYNEQFF.

This clone has just one count. V and J are TRBV5-1 and TRBJ1-2; D possibly corresponds to TRBD1 (6 bases). Trimming pared 5 bases from V and 1 base from J, leaving 15 bases between. Looked up from germline, CDR1 is SGHRS and CDR2 is YFSETQ. The CDR3 runs 15 residues. The CDR3 sequence is CASREQGQNNYGYTF. The DNA of the CDR3 is TGCGCCAGCAGAGAACAGGGCCAGAATAACTATGGCTACACCTTC.

The chain is built from TRBV7-9 and TRBJ2-2, with a possible D match to TRBD2 (6 bases). Trimming took off 4 bases at V and 7 bases at J, with 16 bases between the two ends. The CDR3 totals 15 residues. Per germline, CDR1 SEHNR and CDR2 FQNEAQ (reference sequence). DNA of the CDR3: TGTGCCAGCAGCTCGGGTCGGGAGTATGGCGGGGAGCTGTTTTTT. This translates into CASSSGREYGGELFF.

The chain links TRBV7-9 to TRBJ1-2; 7 nucleotides match TRBD1. Germline V CDR1 and CDR2: SEHNR, FQNEAQ (reference sequence). The length of the CDR3 is 13 residues. V lost 6 bases and J lost 7; bases outside the gene matches: 8. CDR3: CASSYGQAGGYTF. The CDR3, as DNA: TGTGCCAGCAGTTACGGACAGGCCGGTGGCTACACCTTC.

As concerns this clone: This CDR3 is also generated by other DNA sequences in the sample. The rearrangement uses TRBV10-3 and TRBJ1-6, with D maybe TRBD1 (5 bases). V lost 10 bases and J lost 7, with 20 bases in between. This CDR3 spans 15 amino acids. CDR1 is ENHRY and CDR2 is SYGVKD in the germline V gene. CDR3: CATSRGLGLNSPLHF. For the CDR3, the DNA is TGTGCCACAAGTCGGGGGTTGGGACTCAATTCACCCCTCCACTTT.

This clone was counted only a few times. V usage is TRBV4-1 and J usage is TRBJ1-4; possible D gene TRBD1, 5 bases. CDR1 and CDR2 (germline): MGHRA, YSYEKL. V was cut by 1 base and J by 4 bases, with 7 bases left in between. The CDR3 runs to 14 residues. The CDR3 sequence is CASSQGTGNEKLFF. CDR3 nucleotides: TGCGCCAGCAGCCAAGGTACAGGTAATGAAAAACTGTTTTTT.

This rearrangement joins TRBV29-1 to TRBJ1-4, with D unclear. Germline V lookup: CDR1 SQVTM, CDR2 ANQGSEA. V lost 4 bases, J lost 0 bases, and 6 bases lay in between. The CDR3 consists of 13 residues. The CDR3 sequence is CSVAGATNEKLFF. DNA for the CDR3: TGCAGCGTTGCGGGTGCAACTAATGAAAAACTGTTTTTT. Based on the CDR3 plus reference TRBV29-1 and TRBJ1-4, the full variable domain is SAVISQKPSRDICQRGTSLTIQCQVDSQVTMMFWYRQQPGQSLTLIATANQGSEATYESGFVIDKFPISRPNLTFSTLTVSNMSPEDSSIYLCSVAGATNEKLFFGSGTQLSVL.

The CDR3 bases are TGTGCCAGCAGTTTATCGAGCAGGGGTGGCGACGAGCAGTACTTC. Translation: CASSLSSRGGDEQYF. The chain joins TRBV27 to TRBJ2-7; D perhaps matches TRBD1 (6 bases). Germline V lookup: CDR1 MNHEY, CDR2 SMNVEV (reference sequence). Trimming left V 0 bases short and J 5 bases short, with 14 bases between. This CDR3 comprises 15 residues.

The rearrangement links TRBV27 to TRBJ2-7, with D possibly being TRBD2 (5 bases). This CDR3 comprises 16 residues. In germline, CDR1 is MNHEY, CDR2 SMNVEV (reference sequence). Trimming stripped 1 base from V and 0 bases from J, with 13 bases between. DNA for the CDR3: TGTGCCAGCAGTTTATACGTAGCGTGGAGCTCCTACGAGCAGTACTTC. This translates into CASSLYVAWSSYEQYF.

V is TRBV28 and J is TRBJ1-1; no definite D call. CDR1 and CDR2 (germline): MDHEN, SYDVKM. The CDR3 loop spans 15 amino acids. V gave up 3 bases and J gave up 0 bases, with 11 bases separating them. This chain's CDR3 is CASSLVSAMNTEAFF. In nucleotides, the CDR3 is TGTGCCAGCAGTTTGGTCAGCGCTATGAACACTGAAGCTTTCTTT.

This chain joins TRBV14 and TRBJ1-1, with unresolved D. The V gene's germline CDR1 is SGHDN and CDR2 FVKESK. Trimming shortened V by 1 base and J by 1 base, and 10 bases separated the two germline ends. The CDR3 totals 15 residues. This CDR3 is CASSQALPGNTEAFF. The CDR3 DNA sequence: TGTGCCAGCAGCCAAGCACTCCCTGGGAACACTGAAGCTTTCTTT.

This chain uses TRBV7-9 with TRBJ2-2, with no clear D. Per germline, CDR1 SEHNR and CDR2 FQNEAQ (reference sequence). The CDR3 spans 12 residues. V gave up 8 bases and J gave up 4 bases, with 8 bases separating them. In nucleotides, the CDR3 is TGTGCCAGCCCACTCCGCACCGGGGAGCTGTTTTTT. This sequence encodes CASPLRTGELFF.

The V and J genes are TRBV7-6 and TRBJ2-7; 14 positions agree with TRBD2. There are 17 residues in the CDR3. Germline CDR1 is SGHVS and CDR2 is FNYEAQ. V lost 1 base, J lost 3 bases, and 5 bases stayed unmatched. CDR3 protein: CASSLVGLAGEHYEQYF. The CDR3, as DNA: TGTGCCAGCAGCTTAGTGGGACTAGCGGGGGAGCACTACGAGCAGTACTTC.

This clone showed up just once. The rearrangement joins TRBV13 to TRBJ1-2; D call uncertain. V was shortened by 5 bases and J by 1 base, with 14 bases between the two germline ends. The germline V gene encodes CDR1 PRHDT and CDR2 FYEKMQ (reference sequence). There are 15 residues in the CDR3. The CDR3 spells CASSLLGGRNYGYTF. DNA for the CDR3: TGTGCCAGCAGCCTCCTTGGCGGTCGTAACTATGGCTACACCTTC.

Details on this clone: Additional DNA sequences in this sample encode the identical CDR3. The V and J genes are TRBV5-1 and TRBJ2-7; D not certain. This CDR3 has 14 residues. V lost 0 bases and J 0 bases, leaving 7 bases between the germline ends. Looked up from germline, CDR1 is SGHRS and CDR2 is YFSETQ. In DNA, the CDR3 is TGCGCCAGCAGCTTGGCGTCCCTCTCCTACGAGCAGTACTTC. Translating gives CASSLASLSYEQYF.

The chain has TRBV5-6 and TRBJ1-2; TRBD1 matches 10 bases. The CDR3 loop spans 15 amino acids. Germline V gene lookup returns CDR1 SGHDT and CDR2 YYEEEE. V was pared by 4 bases and J by 2 bases, with 5 bases of the junction left unmatched. The CDR3 here is CASSDLTGGNYGYTF. CDR3 DNA sequence: TGTGCCAGCAGCGATTTGACAGGGGGCAACTATGGCTACACCTTC.

This chain uses TRBV12-5 with TRBJ1-1; 7 bases line up with TRBD1. CDR3 length equals 13 residues. Germline CDR1 is LGHNT and CDR2 is FRNRAP. V dropped 2 bases and J dropped 5; count of bases not matched to a gene: 2. The CDR3 sequence: CASGLQGGTEAFF. The CDR3 DNA reads as TGTGCTAGTGGTTTGCAGGGGGGTACTGAAGCTTTCTTT.

The genes are TRBV5-5 and TRBJ1-6, with 7 bases aligning to TRBD1. Looked up from germline, CDR1 is SGHKS and CDR2 is YYEKEE (reference sequence). Trimming at V came to 4 bases and at J to 7 bases, leaving 5 bases not matched to a gene. The CDR3 spans 14 residues. The CDR3 DNA reads as TGTGCCAGCAGCCTCGGGACAGAAAATTCACCCCTCCACTTT. As protein: CASSLGTENSPLHF.

V and J are TRBV5-1 and TRBJ1-4; TRBD1 is a possible D gene (6 bases). CDR1 SGHRS and CDR2 YFSETQ come from the germline V gene. The V gene lost 4 bases and the J gene lost 0 bases, with 10 bases spanning the gap. The CDR3 runs 15 residues. The CDR3, as DNA: TGCGCCAGCAGCCAACAGGGCCCAACTAATGAAAAACTGTTTTTT. Encoded protein: CASSQQGPTNEKLFF.

The CDR3 bases are TGTGCCAGCAGCTCGAGACAGGGAGAGGGTTCACCCCTCCACTTT. Amino acids: CASSSRQGEGSPLHF. The chain has TRBV27 and TRBJ1-6; 7 bases line up with TRBD1. Germline assignment: CDR1 MNHEY and CDR2 SMNVEV (reference sequence). The CDR3 sequence is 15 residues long. Trimming at V came to 6 bases and at J to 9 bases, leaving 11 bases not matched to a gene.

The genes are TRBV4-2 and TRBJ2-7, with 9 positions matching TRBD2. CDR1 and CDR2 from the germline V gene are LGHNA and YNFKEQ. The V and J ends lost 0 bases and 1 base, in that order; junction bases with no gene match: 4. CDR3 length: 16 residues. CDR3 region: CASSQEGGGGSYEQYF. The CDR3 DNA is TGTGCCAGCAGCCAAGAGGGCGGGGGGGGTTCCTACGAGCAGTACTTC.